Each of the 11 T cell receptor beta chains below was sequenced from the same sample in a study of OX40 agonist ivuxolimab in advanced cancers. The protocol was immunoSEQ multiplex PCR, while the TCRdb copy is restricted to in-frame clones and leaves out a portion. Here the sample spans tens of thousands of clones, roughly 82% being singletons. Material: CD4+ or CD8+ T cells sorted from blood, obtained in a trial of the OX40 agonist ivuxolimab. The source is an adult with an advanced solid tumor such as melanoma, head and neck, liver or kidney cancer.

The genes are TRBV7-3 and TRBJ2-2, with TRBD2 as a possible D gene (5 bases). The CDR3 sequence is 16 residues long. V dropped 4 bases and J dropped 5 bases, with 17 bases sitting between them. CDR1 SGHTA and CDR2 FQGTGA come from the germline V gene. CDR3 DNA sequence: TGTGCCAGCAGCTCCGTCCGGGGAGCCAGTACCGGGGAGCTGTTTTTT. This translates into CASSSVRGASTGELFF.

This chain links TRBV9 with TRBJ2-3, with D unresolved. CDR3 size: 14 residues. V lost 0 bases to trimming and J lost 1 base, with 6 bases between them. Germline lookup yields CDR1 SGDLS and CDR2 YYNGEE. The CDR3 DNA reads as TGTGCCAGCAGCGTAGTCGCACGCACAGATACGCAGTATTTT. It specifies CASSVVARTDTQYF.

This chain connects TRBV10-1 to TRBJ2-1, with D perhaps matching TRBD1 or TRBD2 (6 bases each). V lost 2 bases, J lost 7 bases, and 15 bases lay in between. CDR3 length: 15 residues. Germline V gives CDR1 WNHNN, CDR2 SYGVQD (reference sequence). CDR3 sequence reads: CASSEKRQGGNEQFF. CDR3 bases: TGCGCCAGCAGTGAGAAGCGGCAAGGGGGGAATGAGCAGTTCTTC.

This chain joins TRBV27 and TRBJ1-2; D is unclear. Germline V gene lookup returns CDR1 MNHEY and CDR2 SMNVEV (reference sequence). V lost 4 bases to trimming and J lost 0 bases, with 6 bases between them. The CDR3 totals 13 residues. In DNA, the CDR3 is TGTGCCAGCAGTTCCCTCCCTAACTATGGCTACACCTTC. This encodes CASSSLPNYGYTF.

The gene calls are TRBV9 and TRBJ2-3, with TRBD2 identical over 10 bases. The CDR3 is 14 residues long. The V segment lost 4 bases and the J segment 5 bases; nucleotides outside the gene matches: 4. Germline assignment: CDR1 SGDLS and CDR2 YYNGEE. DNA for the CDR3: TGTGCCAGCAGCCTACGACTAGCGGGAGATACGCAGTATTTT. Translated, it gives CASSLRLAGDTQYF.

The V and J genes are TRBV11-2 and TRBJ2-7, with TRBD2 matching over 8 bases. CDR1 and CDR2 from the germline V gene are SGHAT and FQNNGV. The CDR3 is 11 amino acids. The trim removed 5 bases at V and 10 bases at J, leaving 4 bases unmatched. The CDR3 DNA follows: TGTGCCAGCAGCCCGGGGGGGCCCCAGTACTTC. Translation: CASSPGGPQYF.

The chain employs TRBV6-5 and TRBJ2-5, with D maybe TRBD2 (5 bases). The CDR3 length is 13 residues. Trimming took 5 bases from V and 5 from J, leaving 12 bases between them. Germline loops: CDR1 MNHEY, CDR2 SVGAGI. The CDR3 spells CASSRAQRETQYF. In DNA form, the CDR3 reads TGTGCCAGCAGTCGGGCCCAGCGGGAGACCCAGTACTTC.

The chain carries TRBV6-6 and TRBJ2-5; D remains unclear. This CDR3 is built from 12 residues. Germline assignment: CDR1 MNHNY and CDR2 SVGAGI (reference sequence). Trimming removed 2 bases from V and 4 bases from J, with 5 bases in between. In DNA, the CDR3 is TGTGCCAGCAGTTACACGTCAGAGACCCAGTACTTC. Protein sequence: CASSYTSETQYF.

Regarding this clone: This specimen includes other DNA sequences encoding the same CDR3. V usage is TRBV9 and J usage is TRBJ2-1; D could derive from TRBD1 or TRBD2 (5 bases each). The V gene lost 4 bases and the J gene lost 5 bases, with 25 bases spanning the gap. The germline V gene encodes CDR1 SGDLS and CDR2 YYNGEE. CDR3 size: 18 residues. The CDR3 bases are TGTGCCAGCAGCCTCCGAGGGGACCTCGTATTTTCAGACAATGAGCAGTTCTTC. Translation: CASSLRGDLVFSDNEQFF.

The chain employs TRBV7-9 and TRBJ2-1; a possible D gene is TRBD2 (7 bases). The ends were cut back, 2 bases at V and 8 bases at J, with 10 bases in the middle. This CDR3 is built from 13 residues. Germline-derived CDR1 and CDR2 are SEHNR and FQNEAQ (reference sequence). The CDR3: CASSLTGGYEQFF. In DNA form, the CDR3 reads TGTGCCAGCAGCTTAACGGGGGGCTATGAGCAGTTCTTC.

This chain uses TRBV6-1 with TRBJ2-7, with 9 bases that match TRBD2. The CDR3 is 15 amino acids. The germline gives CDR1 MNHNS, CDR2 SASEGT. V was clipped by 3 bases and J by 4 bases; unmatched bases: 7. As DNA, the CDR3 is TGTGCCAGCAGTGAGGACGGGCGGGAGGGGTACGAGCAGTACTTC. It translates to CASSEDGREGYEQYF.